These T cell receptor beta chains were read from a single sample in a study of T cell repertoires in ileal Crohn's disease. Method: immunoSEQ multiplex PCR; TCRdb's copy keeps in-frame clones and lacks some. The sample lists more than 12,000 clones, approximately 84% occurring once. The sample was ileal tissue. The source of these receptors is an adult with Crohn's disease. CDR3s leave out the opening cysteine and the closing phenylalanine or tryptophan.

J gene	V gene	CDR3 protein
TRBJ2-1	TRBV2	ASSHDAYNEQF
TRBJ2-3	TRBV2	ASTRSSGGTDTQY
TRBJ2-4	TRBV23-1	ASSQNLTGKTKNIQY
TRBJ1-2	TRBV6-5	ASSYGRTGPSGGYT
TRBJ1-4	TRBV28	ASSLPGVNEKLF
TRBJ2-3	TRBV7-2	ASSSPGTGITDTQY
TRBJ1-2	TRBV27	ASSEAGRTYGYT
TRBJ1-1	TRBV5-1	ASSPNRVGTTEAF
TRBJ1-6	TRBV27	ASSSDWGLNSPLH
TRBJ2-3	TRBV5-4	ASSLRDSDTQY
TRBJ2-5	TRBV4-3	ASSQDSVIRETQY
TRBJ1-2	TRBV5-1	ASSGTYGYT
TRBJ1-1	TRBV30	AWIGQGWTEAF
TRBJ1-5	TRBV9	ASSATPLGNQPQH
TRBJ2-7	TRBV2	ATRQENYEQY
TRBJ2-7	TRBV6-6	ASSYGWGTSYEQY
TRBJ1-1	TRBV6-1	ASSDNPTAF
TRBJ1-2	TRBV28	ASSLFGAGYGYT
TRBJ2-4	TRBV20-1	SARGLNIQY
TRBJ2-6	TRBV5-1	ASSVREKANVLT
TRBJ2-1	TRBV6-5	ASTQSLAGINEQF
TRBJ1-1	TRBV7-2	ASSNTLNTEAF
TRBJ2-6	TRBV9	ASSVEGGIGANVLT
TRBJ2-1	TRBV7-2	ASGLTSYNEQF
TRBJ1-4	TRBV19	ATGSSVAEKLF
TRBJ1-6	TRBV7-6	ASSTLEGLVNSPLH
TRBJ2-1	TRBV19	ASSIFEAAGNEQF
TRBJ1-5	TRBV2	ASSWAANQPQH
TRBJ2-5	TRBV5-1	ASSLTGAAETQY
TRBJ2-7	TRBV18	ASSPGTAIYEQY
TRBJ1-2	TRBV9	ASSVVGQASGGYT
TRBJ2-6	TRBV21-1	ASSKPGSGANVLT
TRBJ2-7	TRBV5-1	ASSLQGAGYEQY
TRBJ2-1	TRBV27	ASSPPGKVQF